Below, 13 T cell receptor beta chains from the same sample are listed, as sequenced in a study of CD8 T cells in Susac syndrome (dated by TCRdb to between 2019 and 2020). The method behind the library was the immunoSEQ multiplex PCR assay. RNA was extracted using the RNeasy kit, and about 0.45 to 1 ug of the RNA was reverse transcribed with random hexamers. TCRdb handled the public reads itself, with Q25 trimming in fastp and clone calling in MiXCR, and kept productive beta chains. When rows share a CDR3 protein, they turn into one entry using the most common DNA and genes. In this sample the table shows 150,000 to 200,000 distinct CDR3 sequences, roughly 94% of which occur a single time. The ten largest clonotypes hold approximately 0.094% of the sample. Source material: CD4+ T cells from PBMCs. The receptor set was obtained from a human donor with multiple sclerosis.

This chain links TRBV9 with TRBJ2-1; a weak D match, TRBD2 (7 bases). Trimming pared 4 bases from V and 8 bases from J, leaving 16 bases between. The CDR3 has 14 amino acids. Germline CDR1 is SGDLS and CDR2 is YYNGEE. The CDR3 DNA reads as TGTGCCAGCAGCTGGGGGGCGGGAGTGGATGAGCAGTTCTTC. Translating it yields CASSWGAGVDEQFF.

This sequence joins TRBV12-3 or TRBV12-4 and TRBJ2-2, with D perhaps TRBD2 (6 bases). CDR3 size: 14 residues. Trimming cost V 6 bases and J 4 bases, with 12 bases left between them. CDR3 in amino acids: CASRPGLLTGELFF. The CDR3 coding sequence is TGTGCCAGCAGGCCGGGACTCCTCACCGGGGAGCTGTTTTTT.

There are a few counts of this clonotype. V usage is TRBV5-1 and J usage is TRBJ2-5; maybe TRBD1 (5 bases). V lost 3 bases, J lost 5 bases, and 17 bases lay in between. CDR1 and CDR2 from the germline V gene are SGHRS and YFSETQ. The CDR3 has 15 amino acids. The CDR3 DNA is TGCGCCAGCAGCTCACAAGGGGCTAGTAGGGAGACCCAGTACTTC. It translates to CASSSQGASRETQYF.

The rearrangement links TRBV18 to TRBJ1-1; no clear D gene. CDR1 and CDR2 (germline): KGHSH, LQKENI. Trimming removed 0 bases from V and 1 base from J, with 3 bases in between. The CDR3 covers 13 residues. The CDR3 is CASSPPQNTEAFF. The CDR3 DNA sequence: TGTGCCAGCTCACCACCGCAGAACACTGAAGCTTTCTTT.

This chain links TRBV5-1 with TRBJ2-3; D not certain. This CDR3 is built from 12 residues. Germline V lookup: CDR1 SGHRS, CDR2 YFSETQ. V lost 0 bases to trimming and J lost 5 bases, with 4 bases between them. This CDR3 is CASSLDIDTQYF. The CDR3 DNA sequence: TGCGCCAGCAGCTTGGACATAGATACGCAGTATTTT.

The gene calls are TRBV6-2 or TRBV6-3 and TRBJ1-1; D remains ambiguous. V was shortened by 7 bases and J by 6 bases, with 18 bases between the two germline ends. The CDR3 is 14 amino acids. The germline V gene encodes CDR1 MNHEY and CDR2 SVGEGT. The CDR3 sequence is CASTPESRRSEAFF. The CDR3 bases are TGTGCCAGCACCCCAGAGTCCAGAAGATCTGAAGCTTTCTTT.

The V call is TRBV20-1, the J call TRBJ1-1, with D unresolved. The CDR3 runs to 12 residues. The germline V and J ends were trimmed by 6 bases and 1 base, with 9 bases remaining between them. CDR1 DFQATT and CDR2 SNEGSKA come from the germline V gene (reference sequence). The CDR3 spells CSARTKNTEAFF. In DNA form, the CDR3 reads TGCAGTGCCAGGACGAAGAACACTGAAGCTTTCTTT.

The rearrangement links TRBV18 to TRBJ1-1, with D possibly TRBD1 on 6 matching bases. Germline loops: CDR1 KGHSH, CDR2 LQKENI. Trimming left V 3 bases short and J 4 bases short, with 15 bases between. The CDR3 has 15 amino acids. CDR3 amino acids: CASSPSHEGGTEAFF. CDR3 DNA sequence: TGTGCCAGCTCACCGAGCCACGAAGGGGGCACTGAAGCTTTCTTT. Full variable domain (rest looked up from reference TRBV18 and TRBJ1-1): NAGVMQNPRHLVRRRGQEARLRCSPMKGHSHVYWYRQLPEEGLKFMVYLQKENIIDESGMPKERFSAEFPKEGPSILRIQQVVRGDSAAYFCASSPSHEGGTEAFFGQGTRLTVV.

This chain links TRBV3-1 with TRBJ2-7; D is uncertain. The CDR3 contains 15 residues. CDR1 and CDR2 from the germline V gene are LGHDT and YNNKEL (reference sequence). Trimming took off 0 bases at V and 6 bases at J, with 15 bases between the two ends. Written as DNA, the CDR3 is TGTGCCAGCAGCCAAGATCTGGGGTCCCCCCGCGAGCAGTACTTC. Protein sequence: CASSQDLGSPREQYF.

The chain recombines TRBV5-1 with TRBJ2-1, with 15 bases lining up with TRBD2. The V gene's germline CDR1 is SGHRS and CDR2 YFSETQ. The V gene end was trimmed by 5 bases and the J gene end by 8 bases; junction bases not matched to a gene: 5. This CDR3 has 15 residues. In DNA, the CDR3 is TGCGCCAGCAGTTCCGGGACTAGCGGGAGGTATGAGCAGTTCTTC. Its protein product is CASSSGTSGRYEQFF.

The rearrangement links TRBV6-6 to TRBJ2-2; D could derive from TRBD1 or TRBD2 (5 bases each). The V gene's germline CDR1 is MNHNY and CDR2 SVGAGI (reference sequence). This CDR3 contains 13 residues. Deletions cut 0 bases from V and 7 bases from J, with 6 bases between. CDR3 sequence (DNA): TGTGCCAGCAGTTACTCGAGGGGCGGGGAGCTGTTTTTT. The encoded protein is CASSYSRGGELFF.

The chain combines TRBV5-1 with TRBJ2-1, with a possible D match to TRBD2 (7 bases). This CDR3 spans 15 amino acids. The germline V gene encodes CDR1 SGHRS and CDR2 YFSETQ. The ends were cut back, 9 bases at V and 6 bases at J, with 22 bases in the middle. DNA of the CDR3: TGCGCCACCCGGGGGGCGGGAGTCGGTCCCAATGAGCAGTTCTTC. Encoded protein: CATRGAGVGPNEQFF.

The genes are TRBV10-3 and TRBJ1-5; perhaps TRBD1 as D (5 bases). The CDR3 is 14 amino acids. Germline assignment: CDR1 ENHRY and CDR2 SYGVKD. Trimming pared 2 bases from V and 5 bases from J, leaving 10 bases between. The DNA of the CDR3 is TGTGCCATCAGTGAGGCTGCGGGGGATCAGCCCCAGCATTTT. Amino acid sequence: CAISEAAGDQPQHF.